This TCR beta chain was identified during a study of T cell responses to AZD1222 COVID-19 vaccine. Germline V lookup: CDR1 LGHNA, CDR2 YSLEER. V lost 3 bases, J lost 4 bases, and 13 bases lay in between. The CDR3 length is 15 residues. Clones were sequenced by immunoSEQ multiplex PCR, and TCRdb holds only the in-frame ones, with some missing. Of roughly 150,000 clones listed, approximately 89% are singletons. The J gene is TRBJ2-1, the V gene TRBV4-3, with D perhaps TRBD2 (6 bases). This receptor was taken from an adult in good health. The sample in question was peripheral blood, obtained on day 0 of MenACWY control vaccination. The CDR3 loop reads CASSHDRDFYNEQFF. In DNA form, the CDR3 reads TGCGCCAGCAGCCATGACCGGGACTTTTACAATGAGCAGTTCTTC.